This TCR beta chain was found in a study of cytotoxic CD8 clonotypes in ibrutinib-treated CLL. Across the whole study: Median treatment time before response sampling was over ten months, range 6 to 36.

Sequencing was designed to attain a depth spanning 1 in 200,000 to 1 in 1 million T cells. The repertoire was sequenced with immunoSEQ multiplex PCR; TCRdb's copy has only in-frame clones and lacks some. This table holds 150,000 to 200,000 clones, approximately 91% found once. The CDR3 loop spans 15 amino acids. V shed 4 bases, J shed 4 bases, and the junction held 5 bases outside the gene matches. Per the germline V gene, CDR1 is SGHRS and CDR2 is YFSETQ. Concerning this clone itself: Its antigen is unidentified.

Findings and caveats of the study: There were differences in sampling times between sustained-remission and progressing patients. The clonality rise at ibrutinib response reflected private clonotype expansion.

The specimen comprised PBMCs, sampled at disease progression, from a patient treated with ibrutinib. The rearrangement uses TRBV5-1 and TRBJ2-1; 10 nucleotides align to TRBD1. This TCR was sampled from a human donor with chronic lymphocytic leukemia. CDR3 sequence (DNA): TGCGCCAGCAGCCGCGGGGGACAGGGGTACAATGAGCAGTTCTTC. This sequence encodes CASSRGGQGYNEQFF.